This T cell receptor (beta chain) was obtained from a study of cytomegalovirus exposure and HLA in healthy donors (dated by TCRdb to about 2017). Background for the entire study: An earlier analysis of some 600 of the donors reported 250 to 350 Gb of sequence data and 117 million unique TCR beta sequences obtained from around 170 million T cells. The study aimed to test whether signatures of past pathogen exposure could be identified by cataloging public T cell receptors. Donor age, sex, ethnicity and CMV serostatus were compiled alongside the repertoire data. Typing coverage varied by locus: 629-630 donors for A, B, C, DRB1 and DQB1; roughly 500 for DQA1; about 590 for DPA1; under 490 for DPB1. The study combined high-throughput TCR immunosequencing, statistical association of individual TCRs with disease status, and machine learning to predict cytomegalovirus infection status. The T cell repertoires of around 670 subjects were profiled by immunosequencing and related to cytomegalovirus serostatus. An earlier analysis of 587 of the donors used high-throughput TCR beta sequencing to judge whether each TCR beta V gene segment behaved as functional or pseudogenic. The genetic ancestry cluster associated with self-reported Caucasian donors included around 76% of the 398 genotyped donors. In a later genetic analysis, genome-wide SNP genotypes for about 65% of the 666 donors were used, and that subset was treated as a discovery cohort. A later analysis re-analyzed previously published TCR beta repertoires from 660 or so donors and added high-resolution HLA genotyping to study TCR occurrence patterns. A handful of DR-DQ haplotypes were handled as single units for association and clustering because linkage in the cohort was strong. On average, around 200,000 unique TCR beta nucleotide sequences were sequenced per donor among a few hundred genotyped donors of the cohort, with approximately 18% of those sequences being non-productive. HLA typing covered class I and class II loci at four-digit resolution. Along with the roughly 670-subject first cohort, a separate validation cohort of over a hundred different subjects was used. An early release covering some 640 HLA-typed donors comprised about 300 gigabases of sequencing data and tens of millions of unique TCR sequences. Every discovery cohort repertoire had been produced on one sequencing platform. In the later analysis, no new phenotypic data were used to find candidate immune exposures; instead, reliance was placed on TCR beta sequences and their occurrence across donors. What the research found in general, with its limitations: The authors suggested that the approach could potentially be generalized to other disease states and immunological phenotypes. In an earlier analysis of 587 of the donors, most TCR beta V segments were observed in productive rearrangements about 87% or about 30% of the time, broadly matching IMGT annotations. Because HLA typing was missing for some donors at each locus, association tests included only the typed subset. In a later analysis, HLA-associated TCR beta chains showed more clonal expansion and lower generation probabilities than non-associated chains that were equally common. According to a later analysis, parvovirus B19, influenza, CMV and Epstein-Barr virus appeared linked to several top co-occurrence clusters. A few of the identified cytomegalovirus-associated TCR beta chains were confirmed in vitro to be specific for cytomegalovirus antigens. A total of about 180 TCR beta chains were listed by the study as associated with cytomegalovirus. Cytomegalovirus status was reported to be diagnosed by the classifier with high specificity and sensitivity in both the original and validation cohorts. When HLA alleles, especially DR and DQ, strongly co-occurred, TCR associations were difficult to assign to individual alleles. The sequencing pipeline was judged likely to have produced a cluster of highly shared sequence variants as a technical artifact. Compared with the roughly 700-donor mean, donors in an Asian-associated ancestry cluster had fewer N-insertions in productive TCRs, according to a later genetic analysis. Some IMGT-functional V segments, including TRBV6-2 and TRBV6-3, could not be distinguished by the 87-base-pair reads and were therefore excluded. Linkage disequilibrium might explain the correlated functional status among segregating V segments, but an unknown experimental factor could not be ruled out. A later analysis found that TCR association rates varied across HLA loci, with DRB1 alleles showing the most associated TCRs and HLA-C alleles the fewest. This cohort had only TCR beta chains sequenced, and the lack of alpha or paired-chain data limited which features could be detected. Roughly uniform sequencing depth across donors was assumed in presence/absence analyses, although this assumption may not hold. A further reported finding was that TCR beta sequences accurately predicted the HLA-A and HLA-B alleles for most subjects in the first cohort. While some public TCRs were present in many individuals, most TCR sequences turned up only very rarely across donors. CMV serostatus was the only immune exposure information available for the cohort. Roughly 15 rarely observed V segments, including chromosome 9 orphons, were excluded from the earlier analysis of several hundred of the donors because counts were too low. In a later analysis, about 16,000 TCR beta sequences were associated with specific HLA alleles at a false discovery rate of 0.05. A later analysis found that most CMV-associated TCR beta chains appeared HLA-restricted, with HLA associations seemingly driven largely by CMV exposure. A later genetic analysis associated a missense DCLRE1C variant with V-gene and J-gene trimming of TCR beta chains, and an independent cohort replicated the association.

In total, about 650 healthy bone marrow donors made up the cohort. Cohort members were all nominally healthy when sampled, although unrecorded immune exposures were likely present. The donor tested CMV seronegative and was one of the 352 seronegative cohort members. A peripheral blood sample was collected from each donor, and TCR beta sequencing was performed on peripheral blood mononuclear cells. The Qiagen DNeasy Blood Extraction Kit was used to extract genomic DNA from the blood cell samples. Library preparation was by the immunoSEQ multiplex PCR assay. A mixture of 60 forward primers for TCR Vbeta segments and 13 reverse primers for TCR Jbeta segments was used in the multiplex PCR. Amplification of the CDR3 region of rearranged TCR beta genes was performed with a multiplex PCR assay on genomic DNA. On the Illumina HiSeq System, the amplified TCR beta libraries were sequenced as 87-base-pair reads. The authors' pipeline ran thus. Across the 600 to 700 repertoires, a later analysis counted approximately 83 million unique TCR beta chains, roughly 11 million of which were shared by at least two donors. Raw reads were error-corrected and collapsed into unique sequences by a nearest-neighbor algorithm in which closely related sequences were merged to remove PCR and sequencing errors. To assign V, D and J gene segments, CDR3 sequences were aligned to IMGT reference sequences. For a sequence to be retained, a match of at least six nucleotides to both a V gene segment and a J gene segment was required. A rearrangement counted as productive if the CDR3 had no stop codons and remained in frame with V and J, and every other rearrangement counted as non-productive. CDR3 was defined by IMGT convention, running from the second conserved V-encoded cysteine to the conserved J-encoded phenylalanine. The earlier analysis of about 590 of the donors excluded sequences that lacked an unambiguous match to a single V gene segment. In an earlier analysis of several hundred of the donors, a V segment was called functional when productive rearrangements were above 56.7%, and segregating when the standard deviation between donors exceeded 5%. A statistical classification framework was developed to diagnose cytomegalovirus status using the catalog of TCR beta chain sequences. A later analysis assigned V and J genes by comparing TCR nucleotide sequences with IMGT/GENE-DB human TR gene sequences. In a later analysis, CDR3 sequences and most-parsimonious VDJ recombination scenarios were assigned using the TCRdist pipeline. In a later analysis, every TCR beta chain was defined by the combination of its CDR3 amino acid sequence and its V-gene family, and reads without a unique V-gene family were dropped. As a way to deal with suspected cross-contamination and a sequencing artifact, a later analysis dropped hundreds of nucleotide sequences that were highly shared and had low generation probability. A later analysis calculated a clonal expansion index for each public chain from normalized within-repertoire ranks of inferred template counts. Generation probabilities in a later analysis came from a VDJ recombination model fitted to out-of-frame rearrangements, and those results were checked against IGoR. A later analysis scored TCR-TCR, TCR-HLA and TCR-CMV co-occurrence with hypergeometric tests, applying a repertoire-size bias correction to TCR pairs. In a later analysis, false discovery rates were estimated by permuting HLA or CMV assignments 20 times. A later analysis grouped co-occurring TCRs with DBSCAN, adding TCRdist sequence similarity when clustering within HLA-allele-positive subsets. Repertoires with fewer than 30,000 or more than 120,000 public chains were left out of co-occurrence clustering, as were a handful of repertoires with anomalous nucleotide sharing. Entries here come from immuneACCESS through TCRdb and include only in-frame sequences with V and J called. Some clones fail to appear in such tables; in the studies checked, an unresolved V gene covers under half of the shortfall, and the cause of the remainder is unknown. That table gives V, J and clone size, and the DNA gave D and trimming. The sample table records a few hundred thousand clones; almost 80% of these occur just once. The ten biggest clones cover more than 1.5% of the sample.

The germline V gene sets CDR1 to SGDLS and CDR2 to YYNGEE. Inclusive of the bounding cysteine and phenylalanine, the CDR3 is 15 residues long. Left in the record is the CDR3 DNA by itself, 45 bases read in frame from the first base. A distance of 17 bases separates the germline ends of V and J, which lose 2 bases and 5 bases respectively. A word on this clone: Its antigen is currently not known. Base qualities are missing; no much larger clone stands one base away.

The material sequenced was PBMCs. The chain was built from TRBV9 and TRBJ2-7; the D gene remains uncertain. This TCR was recovered from a man aged 18 to 29 in good health and CMV-seronegative. CDR3 protein: CASSVRPDTLHEQYF. In nucleotide form, the sequence is TGTGCCAGCAGCGTTCGCCCAGACACCTTGCACGAGCAGTACTTC.